What follows is one T cell receptor beta chain and its context. The target antigen is unknown. Libraries were prepared by immunoSEQ multiplex PCR; TCRdb keeps only in-frame clonotypes and omits some of them. The table includes about 600,000 clones, about 96% detected once. These data belong to a study of shared clonotypes between healthy human individuals. Study-wide results and limits: Clonotypes shared by all four sorted-subset donors had higher generation probabilities than non-shared clonotypes.

Trimming removed 0 bases from V and 11 bases from J, with 18 bases in between. The CDR3 consists of 15 residues. Looked up from germline, CDR1 is SGHTS and CDR2 is YDEGEE. Specimen: naive CD4+ T cells sorted from blood. Subset indicated: CD45RA+ positively selected. The chain combines TRBV5-8 with TRBJ2-1; tentatively, D is TRBD2 (5 bases). This clonotype was sampled from a woman between 25 and 40 years old in good health. The CDR3 nucleotides read TGTGCCAGCAGCTTGGGTCAGCTTGTCGGGAATCAGCAGTTCTTC. This encodes CASSLGQLVGNQQFF.